The clone carrying this T cell receptor (beta chain) appeared a single time. Its specificity is unknown. Profiled with immunoSEQ multiplex PCR; TCRdb holds only in-frame clones, not every one. Seen here are more than 75,000 clones, around 82% observed once, and the top ten hold 1.3%. The entry originates in a study of T cell responses to AZD1222 COVID-19 vaccine. Study-wide findings and caveats: White British donors predominated, females outnumbered males, and clonal diversity was possibly underestimated. Breadth and depth of Spike-specific TCRs rose after two AZD1222 doses.

Trimming left V 0 bases short and J 4 bases short, with 12 bases between. The CDR3 totals 15 residues. CDR1 is LNHNV and CDR2 is YYDKDF in the germline V gene (reference sequence). Second doses at about 4 or about 12 weeks were pooled. This rearrangement joins TRBV15 to TRBJ1-1, with D uncertain. This receptor was obtained from an adult who received the AZD1222 COVID-19 vaccine. The material sequenced was peripheral blood, taken 28 days after the second AZD1222 dose. The CDR3 DNA reads as TGTGCCACCAGCAGAGATCGAGAGTGGAGCACTGAAGCTTTCTTT. Encoded protein: CATSRDREWSTEAFF.